The next 32 T cell receptor beta chains were all read from a single sample in a study of Graves' ophthalmopathy and Graves' hyperthyroidism. TCR beta CDR3 amplification used RNA transcripts. The authors performed first-round RT-PCR with HTBI primers and then a second-round multiplex PCR. TCRdb reprocessed the multiplex PCR reads with MiXCR, giving one entry per CDR3 protein. The sample comprises approximately 700,000 distinct CDR3 sequences, over 40% of which are singletons, and over 2.5% rests with the top ten. Material for sequencing was peripheral blood. All receptors derive from an adult man with Graves' ophthalmopathy.

This clonotype was recorded a few times. The V gene is TRBV19, the J gene TRBJ2-2; the match to TRBD2 covers 10 bases. V lost 4 bases and J lost 6; bases outside the gene matches: 8. The CDR3 loop spans 16 amino acids. CDR1 is LNHDA and CDR2 is SQIVND in the germline V gene (reference sequence). DNA of the CDR3: TGTGCCAGTAGTACCGCTAGCGGGAGTGGGGCCGGGGAGCTGTTTTTT. This codes for CASSTASGSGAGELFF.

The chain couples TRBV24-1 to TRBJ2-6, with 7 nucleotides matching TRBD1. Germline V gene sequence: CDR1 KGHDR, CDR2 SFDVKD. V lost 4 bases and J lost 2; bases outside the gene matches: 7. The CDR3 has 17 residues. Here the CDR3 reads CATSESTGATGANVLTF. The DNA of the CDR3 is TGTGCCACCAGTGAATCCACAGGGGCAACTGGGGCCAACGTCCTGACTTTC.

The chain combines TRBV6-1 with TRBJ1-2; D ambiguous. V was clipped by 5 bases and J by 8 bases, with 12 bases between them. The V gene's germline CDR1 is MNHNS and CDR2 SASEGT. The CDR3 runs 12 residues. CDR3 nucleotides: TGTGCCAGCAGTTCAACCTCCGGGGGCTACACCTTC. Protein: CASSSTSGGYTF.

This clonotype was seen repeatedly, ten times or more. The chain has TRBV5-1 and TRBJ1-1; tentative D call: TRBD1 (6 bases). This CDR3 is built from 14 residues. Trimming took off 4 bases at V and 2 bases at J, with 12 bases between the two ends. The germline V gene has CDR1 SGHRS and CDR2 YFSETQ. The CDR3 spells CASSVTGPNTEAFF. CDR3 DNA sequence: TGCGCCAGCAGCGTGACAGGCCCTAACACTGAAGCTTTCTTT.

This clonotype was recorded a few times. This sequence joins TRBV4-1 and TRBJ1-1; 7 nucleotides line up with TRBD1. The CDR3 is made up of 14 amino acids. J lost 5 bases, V lost 3 bases, and 6 bases had no gene match. The V gene's germline CDR1 is MGHRA and CDR2 YSYEKL. CDR3 in DNA: TGCGCCAGCAGCCACCAGACAGGGCGAACTGAAGCTTTCTTT. Translation: CASSHQTGRTEAFF.

This clonotype was seen many times. V usage is TRBV19 and J usage is TRBJ1-5, with 8 bases that match TRBD1. Germline CDR1 LNHDA, CDR2 SQIVND (reference sequence). Trimming removed 6 bases from V and 4 bases from J; junction bases left unmatched: 11. There are 16 residues in the CDR3. The CDR3 DNA reads as TGTGCCAGTAGCAAGTCAGGGGGCGCGAGGAATCAGCCCCAGCATTTT. Translating it yields CASSKSGGARNQPQHF.

V and J are TRBV5-1 and TRBJ2-7; TRBD2 aligns across 8 bases. The CDR3 sequence is 16 residues long. The germline gives CDR1 SGHRS, CDR2 YFSETQ. The junction had 5 bases not matched to a gene; V was cut back by 0 bases and J by 0 bases. The CDR3 bases are TGCGCCAGCAGCTTGGACTTCGCGGGGGGCTCCTACGAGCAGTACTTC. It translates to CASSLDFAGGSYEQYF.

About this clonotype: At one of its ends the junction is not consistent with the germline gene, which may arise from a read error. The chain employs TRBV2 and TRBJ1-1; unclear D gene. The V gene's germline CDR1 is SNHLY and CDR2 FYNNEI. The CDR3 contains 12 residues. CDR3 in amino acids: CASDMGNTEAFF. The CDR3 DNA sequence: TGTGCCAGCGATATGGGGAACACCGAAGCTTTCTTT.

This clonotype has a count of ten or more. V usage is TRBV7-9 and J usage is TRBJ1-2, with D possibly matching TRBD1 (5 bases). Germline V gives CDR1 SEHNR, CDR2 FQNEAQ (reference sequence). V lost 3 bases and J 7 bases, leaving 12 bases between the germline ends. This CDR3 is built from 13 residues. CDR3 DNA: TGTGCCAGCAGCTTCTTCCAGGGAAGTGGCTACACCTTC. It codes for CASSFFQGSGYTF.

The rearrangement uses TRBV10-3 and TRBJ1-1; D may be TRBD1 (5 bases). The CDR3 is made up of 12 amino acids. V was clipped by 8 bases and J by 4 bases, with 11 bases between them. Germline V lookup: CDR1 ENHRY, CDR2 SYGVKD. CDR3 protein: CAIHGASTEAFF. CDR3 bases: TGTGCCATCCACGGGGCAAGCACTGAAGCTTTCTTT.

Note on this clonotype: The CDR3 end shows no conserved phenylalanine or tryptophan, and so a read error is likely. Because the CDR3's place on the DNA is in doubt, the DNA is left out and the CDR3 is given as listed by TCRdb. The chain recombines TRBV7-9 with TRBJ2-5; TRBD2 was called by the table and not checked on the DNA. Germline assignment: CDR1 SEHNR and CDR2 FQNEAQ (reference sequence). The CDR3 totals 15 residues, both ends included. The CDR3 here is CASSLSWASQETQYS.

This sequence joins TRBV9 and TRBJ1-3, with D possibly matching TRBD1 (6 bases). Trimming pared 4 bases from V and 8 bases from J, leaving 19 bases between. There are 15 residues in the CDR3. Germline assignment: CDR1 SGDLS and CDR2 YYNGEE. The CDR3 spells CASSSRGGYNDTIYF. CDR3 coding DNA: TGTGCCAGCAGCTCGAGGGGGGGTTACAATGACACCATATATTTT.

With respect to this clonotype: A clone one base away is much larger, so this may be a read error. The rearrangement links TRBV12-3 or TRBV12-4 to TRBJ1-2; 9 positions match TRBD1. This CDR3 has 14 residues. Trimming cost V 5 bases and J 7 bases; bases outside gene matches: 8. The CDR3 DNA sequence: TGTGCCAGCAGTAACACACAGGGGGCTGGTGGCTACACCTTC. Its translation: CASSNTQGAGGYTF.

The sample holds many counts of this clonotype. The rearrangement links TRBV19 to TRBJ2-5; D perhaps matches TRBD1 (7 bases). The CDR3 sequence is 14 residues long. The V end was cut by 5 bases, the J end by 5 bases, with 15 bases between. CDR1 and CDR2 from the germline V gene are LNHDA and SQIVND (reference sequence). The CDR3 here is CASSLPRGDETQYF. As DNA, the CDR3 is TGTGCCAGTAGTTTGCCCAGGGGGGACGAGACCCAGTACTTC.

The genes are TRBV29-1 and TRBJ2-2; TRBD1 matches 9 bases. Germline values: CDR1 SQVTM, CDR2 ANQGSEA. The CDR3 has 15 residues. J gave up 5 bases and V 8 bases, and 12 bases lay outside the gene matches. The CDR3 DNA sequence: TGCAGCTTGGCTAGCCCGGGACAGGGAACCGGGGAGCTGTTTTTT. The encoded protein is CSLASPGQGTGELFF.

Ten or more counts support this clonotype. The chain uses TRBV5-6 and TRBJ2-7; 8 nucleotides line up with TRBD1. Germline loops: CDR1 SGHDT, CDR2 YYEEEE. The ends lost 0 bases at V and 3 bases at J; junction bases unmatched: 5. The CDR3 spans 15 residues. The CDR3 nucleotides read TGTGCCAGCAGCTTGGGGCAGGGGGCCGTCTACGAGCAGTACTTC. Amino acids: CASSLGQGAVYEQYF. Full variable domain (missing parts from reference TRBV5-6 and TRBJ2-7): DAGVTQSPTHLIKTRGQQVTLRCSPKSGHDTVSWYQQALGQGPQFIFQYYEEEERQRGNFPDRFSGHQFPNYSSELNVNALLLGDSALYLCASSLGQGAVYEQYFGPGTRLTVT.

This chain uses TRBV10-3 with TRBJ1-5; TRBD1 is a possible D gene (5 bases). With 2 bases removed from V and 3 bases from J, the gap between germline ends came to 11 bases. The CDR3 runs 15 residues. The V gene's germline CDR1 is ENHRY and CDR2 SYGVKD. The CDR3 region has the DNA TGTGCCATCAGTGAGAGACGGGGCGTCAATCAGCCCCAGCATTTT. Protein: CAISERRGVNQPQHF.

The V call is TRBV11-2, the J call TRBJ2-5; 7 bases agree with TRBD2. Losses at the gene ends were 5 bases for V and 2 bases for J; bases not matched to a gene: 8. The CDR3 totals 15 residues. Germline CDR1 and CDR2: SGHAT and FQNNGV. The CDR3 nucleotides are TGTGCCAGCAGCCCCAAGCGGGGATTACAAGAGACCCAGTACTTC. It encodes CASSPKRGLQETQYF.

The chain employs TRBV12-3 or TRBV12-4 and TRBJ2-7; TRBD1 matches at 9 bases. This CDR3 is 17 amino acids long. The junction had 14 bases not matched to a gene; V was cut back by 5 bases and J by 3 bases. In DNA form, the CDR3 reads TGTGCCAGCAGTCCGGGACAGGGTCTGCCCTTTAACTACGAGCAGTACTTC. It yields the protein CASSPGQGLPFNYEQYF.

As concerns this clonotype: The CDR3 does not end in the conserved phenylalanine or tryptophan, so this is likely a read error. It is unclear where the CDR3 begins or ends on the DNA, so no DNA is shown, and the CDR3 is as TCRdb lists it. The chain couples TRBV5-1 to TRBJ2-7; the DNA was not compared with TRBD2, the D call given in the table. CDR1 and CDR2 from the germline V gene are SGHRS and YFSETQ. The CDR3 sequence runs 11 residues, both termini included. This CDR3 is CASSLGVAANY.

CDR3 DNA sequence: TGTGCCAGCAGATCTAGACAGGGAGTAAACGAGCAGTACTTC. It specifies CASRSRQGVNEQYF. The J gene is TRBJ2-7, the V gene TRBV7-2, with 7 nucleotides matching TRBD1. V was clipped by 6 bases and J by 5 bases; unmatched bases: 10. The CDR3 runs to 14 residues. CDR1 SGHTA and CDR2 FQGNSA come from the germline V gene.

The chain joins TRBV6-5 to TRBJ1-6, with D unclear. The V gene's germline CDR1 is MNHEY and CDR2 SVGAGI. V was pared by 5 bases and J by 0 bases, with 8 bases between. The CDR3 has 15 amino acids. The CDR3 region has the DNA TGTGCCAGCAGTAAACTTAACTCCTATAATTCACCCCTCCACTTT. It codes for CASSKLNSYNSPLHF.

The V call is TRBV15, the J call TRBJ1-2; D unresolved. The V and J ends lost 3 bases and 5 bases respectively, with 16 bases between them. From germline, CDR1 is LNHNV and CDR2 YYDKDF (reference sequence). The CDR3 covers 15 residues. As DNA, the CDR3 is TGTGCCACCAGCAGCCAAGCTCTGGAGGCTTATGGCTACACCTTC. Protein sequence: CATSSQALEAYGYTF.

This CDR3 is CASSVEDRGHEQYF. The DNA of the CDR3 is TGTGCCAGCAGCGTAGAGGACAGGGGACACGAGCAGTACTTC. The V gene is TRBV9, the J gene TRBJ2-7; 9 bases are shared with TRBD1. The V gene end was trimmed by 0 bases and the J gene end by 5 bases; junction bases not matched to a gene: 3. From germline, CDR1 is SGDLS and CDR2 YYNGEE. This CDR3 has 14 residues.

In its sample, this clonotype was seen once. The rearrangement uses TRBV7-2 and TRBJ1-4; 7 bases are shared with TRBD1. The CDR3 totals 14 residues. Germline V gene sequence: CDR1 SGHTA, CDR2 FQGNSA. The junction had 2 bases not matched to a gene; V was cut back by 0 bases and J by 7 bases. The CDR3 here is CASSLAGDSEKLFF. CDR3 DNA: TGTGCCAGCAGCTTAGCGGGGGACAGTGAAAAACTGTTTTTT.

The chain uses TRBV10-3 and TRBJ2-5, with D tentatively TRBD1 (5 bases). Trimming pared 4 bases from V and 2 bases from J, leaving 11 bases between. The CDR3 has 14 residues. The germline CDR1 and CDR2 sequences are ENHRY and SYGVKD. The CDR3 coding sequence is TGTGCCATCAGTGCCTGGGGCTTACAAGAGACCCAGTACTTC. This gives the protein CAISAWGLQETQYF.

The sample holds many counts of this clonotype. The rearrangement uses TRBV7-9 and TRBJ2-5; 8 bases line up with TRBD1. CDR1 and CDR2 (germline): SEHNR, FQNEAQ (reference sequence). The trim removed 3 bases at V and 2 bases at J, leaving 2 bases unmatched. CDR3 length equals 14 residues. Here the CDR3 DNA reads TGTGCCAGCAGCTTTCGGACAGGGCAAGAGACCCAGTACTTC. Its protein product is CASSFRTGQETQYF. Full variable domain (rest looked up from reference TRBV7-9 and TRBJ2-5): DTGVSQNPRHKITKRGQNVTFRCDPISEHNRLYWYRQTLGQGPEFLTYFQNEAQLEKSRLLSDRFSAERPKGSFSTLEIQRTEQGDSAMYLCASSFRTGQETQYFGPGTRLLVL.

This clonotype was seen at least ten times. The chain joins TRBV7-2 to TRBJ2-7; tentative D call: TRBD2 (6 bases). This CDR3 has 14 residues. CDR1 SGHTA and CDR2 FQGNSA come from the germline V gene. V was pared by 5 bases and J by 0 bases, with 11 bases between. CDR3 sequence: CASSASGLSYEQYF. The CDR3 DNA reads TGTGCCAGCAGCGCTTCGGGACTCTCCTACGAGCAGTACTTC. Full variable domain (rest looked up from reference TRBV7-2 and TRBJ2-7): GAGVSQSPSNKVTEKGKDVELRCDPISGHTALYWYRQSLGQGLEFLIYFQGNSAPDKSGLPSDRFSAERTGGSVSTLTIQRTQQEDSAVYLCASSASGLSYEQYFGPGTRLTVT.

The rearrangement joins TRBV4-3 to TRBJ2-7; possibly TRBD2 for D (5 bases). Germline CDR1 LGHNA, CDR2 YSLEER. This CDR3 is 14 amino acids long. V was trimmed by 4 bases and J by 5 bases, leaving 15 bases between them. Here the CDR3 reads CASSPRTAEDEQYF. CDR3 sequence (DNA): TGCGCCAGCAGCCCCCGGACTGCCGAGGACGAGCAGTACTTC.

This clonotype has ten or more counts. V is TRBV20-1 and J is TRBJ2-7; 7 bases agree with TRBD1. The CDR3 is made up of 12 amino acids. The V and J ends lost 4 bases and 3 bases, in that order; junction bases with no gene match: 3. CDR1 and CDR2 from the germline V gene are DFQATT and SNEGSKA (reference sequence). DNA of the CDR3: TGCAGTGCTAAGACAGGGTACTACGAGCAGTACTTC. Translating it yields CSAKTGYYEQYF.

This chain connects TRBV29-1 to TRBJ1-2; TRBD1 agrees at 10 bases. Germline CDR1 reads SQVTM; CDR2 reads ANQGSEA. The CDR3 has 12 amino acids. With 8 bases clipped from V and 6 bases from J, the junction kept 6 bases outside the gene matches. The DNA of the CDR3 is TGCAGCAGTGTCGGGACAGGGGATGGCTACACCTTC. As protein: CSSVGTGDGYTF.

The chain combines TRBV25-1 with TRBJ1-6; unclear D gene. The V and J ends lost 8 bases and 10 bases respectively, with 12 bases between them. Germline loops: CDR1 MGHDK, CDR2 SYGVNS. CDR3 length equals 12 residues. For the CDR3, the DNA is TGTGCCAGCGACGAACGCAAATCACCCCTCCACTTT. Amino acid sequence: CASDERKSPLHF.